These T cell receptor beta chains were read from a single sample in a study of beta chain features in type 1 diabetes. Generated by immunoSEQ multiplex PCR, the TCRdb table keeps only in-frame clones and is missing some. In the table there are around 450,000 clones, over 10% of which are singletons. The sequencing input was naive CD4+ T cells from blood. These receptors all come from a young woman in good health. Each CDR3 is given with its conserved first and last residue. The order of the fields is V gene, D gene, J gene, clone size, CDR3 DNA, CDR3 protein. A D gene is named only where the DNA matches it firmly. Clone size, where shown, is once, few, many, or a class for clones that have expanded.

v_gene: TRBV4-3; d_gene: .; j_gene: TRBJ1-3; abundance: few; CDR3nt: TGCGCCAGCAGCCTTCAGCAGACCTCTGGAAACACCATATATTTT; CDR3aa: CASSLQQTSGNTIYF
v_gene: TRBV5-1; d_gene: .; j_gene: TRBJ2-5; abundance: few; CDR3nt: TGCGCCAGCAGCTCCTTTAGGGGGGGCAAAGAGACCCAGTACTTC; CDR3aa: CASSSFRGGKETQYF
v_gene: TRBV11-3; d_gene: .; j_gene: TRBJ2-1; abundance: .; CDR3nt: TGTGCCAGCAGCTTAGAAGACAGGGACTACGGGAATGAGCAGTTCTTC; CDR3aa: CASSLEDRDYGNEQFF
v_gene: TRBV4-2; d_gene: TRBD2; j_gene: TRBJ2-1; abundance: .; CDR3nt: TGTGCCAGCAGCCAAACGGGACTAGCCCATGGGGGGGATGAGCAGTTCTTC; CDR3aa: CASSQTGLAHGGDEQFF
v_gene: TRBV20-1; d_gene: TRBD1; j_gene: TRBJ1-6; abundance: .; CDR3nt: TGCAGTGCTAGTCCAGGGGGATCCCTCCACTTT; CDR3aa: CSASPGGSLHF
v_gene: TRBV29-1; d_gene: .; j_gene: TRBJ2-5; abundance: few; CDR3nt: TGCAGCGTTGCGGGAACAGGGATGGGGGAGACCCAGTACTTC; CDR3aa: CSVAGTGMGETQYF
v_gene: TRBV28; d_gene: TRBD2; j_gene: TRBJ2-1; abundance: few; CDR3nt: TGTGCCAGCAGCTTGTCGGGGGGTCACTACAATGAGCAGTTCTTC; CDR3aa: CASSLSGGHYNEQFF
v_gene: TRBV23-1; d_gene: .; j_gene: TRBJ2-1; abundance: many; CDR3nt: TGCGCCAGCAGTCAATCCCGAGTTGACAATGAGCAGTTCTTC; CDR3aa: CASSQSRVDNEQFF
v_gene: TRBV29-1; d_gene: .; j_gene: TRBJ1-3; abundance: few; CDR3nt: TGCAGCGCTACCCGGGACCTAGGAAACACCATATATTTT; CDR3aa: CSATRDLGNTIYF
v_gene: TRBV18; d_gene: .; j_gene: TRBJ2-1; abundance: few; CDR3nt: TGTGCCAGCATACGGACCCCCGGTAGCGAGCAGTTCTTC; CDR3aa: CASIRTPGSEQFF
v_gene: TRBV4-2; d_gene: TRBD2; j_gene: TRBJ2-1; abundance: few; CDR3nt: TGTGCCAGCAGCCTCGGGGGGACTGACTACAATGAGCAGTTCTTC; CDR3aa: CASSLGGTDYNEQFF
v_gene: TRBV6-5; d_gene: .; j_gene: TRBJ2-3; abundance: .; CDR3nt: TGTGCCAGCAGTTATGGGCAGGGCGGAGATACGCAGTATTTT; CDR3aa: CASSYGQGGDTQYF
v_gene: TRBV7-9; d_gene: .; j_gene: TRBJ1-1; abundance: few; CDR3nt: TGTGCCAGCAGCTTGGAGGGGAACACTGAAGCTTTCTTT; CDR3aa: CASSLEGNTEAFF
v_gene: TRBV6-6; d_gene: .; j_gene: TRBJ1-5; abundance: few; CDR3nt: TGTGCCAGCAGTTCTGAGGGTAGGGGCAATCAGCCCCAGCATTTT; CDR3aa: CASSSEGRGNQPQHF
v_gene: TRBV25-1; d_gene: .; j_gene: TRBJ2-1; abundance: few; CDR3nt: TGTGCCAGCAGTGAAAGTGGGTATGCAGGAATTGAGCAGTTCTTC; CDR3aa: CASSESGYAGIEQFF
v_gene: TRBV19; d_gene: .; j_gene: TRBJ1-2; abundance: few; CDR3nt: TGTGCCAGTATGGAACGAGATGGCTACACCTTC; CDR3aa: CASMERDGYTF
v_gene: TRBV7-3; d_gene: .; j_gene: TRBJ2-3; abundance: few; CDR3nt: TGTGCCAGCAGCGCAGGGTCAGATACGCAGTATTTT; CDR3aa: CASSAGSDTQYF
v_gene: TRBV5-1; d_gene: TRBD1; j_gene: TRBJ2-7; abundance: .; CDR3nt: TGCGCCAGCAGCTTTTCGACCGGGACAGGAGCCTACGAGCAGTACTTC; CDR3aa: CASSFSTGTGAYEQYF
v_gene: TRBV13; d_gene: .; j_gene: TRBJ1-6; abundance: few; CDR3nt: TGTGCCAGCAGCTTCAGGGACTCCTATAATTCACCCCTCCACTTT; CDR3aa: CASSFRDSYNSPLHF
v_gene: TRBV4-1; d_gene: .; j_gene: TRBJ1-4; abundance: .; CDR3nt: TGCGCCAGCAGCCAAGGAAGGGGGGCCACTAATGAAAAACTGTTTTTT; CDR3aa: CASSQGRGATNEKLFF
v_gene: TRBV5-4; d_gene: .; j_gene: TRBJ2-1; abundance: .; CDR3nt: TGTGCCAGCAGCTCTGTGGAGAATGAGCAGTTCTTC; CDR3aa: CASSSVENEQFF
v_gene: TRBV27; d_gene: .; j_gene: TRBJ1-2; abundance: .; CDR3nt: TGTGCCAGTAGAATGTCCGCAAATAATATTGCTAACTATGGCTACACCTTC; CDR3aa: CASRMSANNIANYGYTF
v_gene: TRBV7-9; d_gene: .; j_gene: TRBJ2-3; abundance: few; CDR3nt: TGTGCCAGCAGCTTAGACGGCGTGGGCCCAGATACGCAGTATTTT; CDR3aa: CASSLDGVGPDTQYF
v_gene: TRBV5-1; d_gene: .; j_gene: TRBJ2-7; abundance: .; CDR3nt: TGCGCCAGCAGCTTGGTGTTAGCGAGCTACGAGCAGTACTTC; CDR3aa: CASSLVLASYEQYF
v_gene: TRBV7-8; d_gene: .; j_gene: TRBJ1-1; abundance: .; CDR3nt: TGTGCCAGCAGCCTGGGACATTACACTGAAGCTTTCTTT; CDR3aa: CASSLGHYTEAFF
v_gene: TRBV2; d_gene: .; j_gene: TRBJ2-1; abundance: few; CDR3nt: TGTGCCAGCAGTGTTTCGGGTGAGCAGTTCTTC; CDR3aa: CASSVSGEQFF
v_gene: TRBV15; d_gene: .; j_gene: TRBJ1-2; abundance: .; CDR3nt: TGTGCCACCAGCACTAACAGGTTCTATGGCTACACCTTC; CDR3aa: CATSTNRFYGYTF
v_gene: TRBV2; d_gene: .; j_gene: TRBJ2-3; abundance: .; CDR3nt: TGTGCCAGCAGTCCCAGGGCCCGGGATACGCAGTATTTT; CDR3aa: CASSPRARDTQYF
v_gene: TRBV2; d_gene: .; j_gene: TRBJ2-1; abundance: few; CDR3nt: TGTGCCAGCCTCGGATCAGGGCGCTACAATGAGCAGTTCTTC; CDR3aa: CASLGSGRYNEQFF
v_gene: TRBV4-2; d_gene: TRBD1; j_gene: TRBJ2-2; abundance: few; CDR3nt: TGTGCCAGCAGCCAAGCGTTTCGGGACAGTAACACCGGGGAGCTGTTTTTT; CDR3aa: CASSQAFRDSNTGELFF
v_gene: TRBV6-1; d_gene: .; j_gene: TRBJ2-7; abundance: .; CDR3nt: TGTGCCAGCAGGGACCTCTACGAGCAGTACTTC; CDR3aa: CASRDLYEQYF
v_gene: TRBV9; d_gene: TRBD1; j_gene: TRBJ2-3; abundance: .; CDR3nt: TGTGCCAGCAGCGTAAACAGGGGACAAGGCATGGCAGATACGCAGTATTTT; CDR3aa: CASSVNRGQGMADTQYF
v_gene: TRBV29-1; d_gene: TRBD2; j_gene: TRBJ2-3; abundance: .; CDR3nt: TGCGGCTCCCAAACTGGACTAGCGACAGATACGCAGTATTTT; CDR3aa: CGSQTGLATDTQYF
v_gene: TRBV5-1; d_gene: .; j_gene: TRBJ2-2; abundance: .; CDR3nt: TGCGCCAGCAGCTCCCGGCAGGGTTTAACCGGGGAGCTGTTTTTT; CDR3aa: CASSSRQGLTGELFF
v_gene: TRBV2; d_gene: .; j_gene: TRBJ2-1; abundance: few; CDR3nt: TGTGCCAGCAGTAAGCCAGGGAGCTCCTACAATGAGCAGTTCTTC; CDR3aa: CASSKPGSSYNEQFF
v_gene: TRBV18; d_gene: .; j_gene: TRBJ2-1; abundance: .; CDR3nt: TGTGCCAGCTCACCAGCGGGCTGGGGGTACAATGAGCAGTTCTTC; CDR3aa: CASSPAGWGYNEQFF
v_gene: TRBV6-6; d_gene: .; j_gene: TRBJ2-7; abundance: .; CDR3nt: TGTGCCAGCAGTTACGATCTCTTGGTGTCCTTC; CDR3aa: CASSYDLLVSF
v_gene: TRBV10-3; d_gene: .; j_gene: TRBJ2-5; abundance: .; CDR3nt: TGTGCCATCAGTGAAGGAGGGACCGTTGAGACCCAGTACTTC; CDR3aa: CAISEGGTVETQYF
v_gene: TRBV2; d_gene: .; j_gene: TRBJ1-1; abundance: .; CDR3nt: TGTGCCAGCAGTGAGGCGCTCACTGAAGCTTTCTTT; CDR3aa: CASSEALTEAFF
v_gene: TRBV4-1; d_gene: .; j_gene: TRBJ2-1; abundance: few; CDR3nt: TGCGCCAGCAGCCAAGCTCTTTCTAGCGAGAGTGGTAGTGAGCAGTTCTTC; CDR3aa: CASSQALSSESGSEQFF
v_gene: TRBV7-3; d_gene: TRBD2; j_gene: TRBJ2-3; abundance: .; CDR3nt: TGTGCCAGCAGCAGGCGGGGGAACACAGATACGCAGTATTTT; CDR3aa: CASSRRGNTDTQYF
v_gene: TRBV27; d_gene: .; j_gene: TRBJ1-6; abundance: .; CDR3nt: TGTGCCAGCCAGGACGGTCTTAATTCACCCCTCCACTTT; CDR3aa: CASQDGLNSPLHF
v_gene: TRBV7-2; d_gene: .; j_gene: TRBJ1-6; abundance: .; CDR3nt: TGTGCCAGCAGCTTAGAGGGATATAATTCACCCCTCCACTTT; CDR3aa: CASSLEGYNSPLHF
v_gene: TRBV7-3; d_gene: .; j_gene: TRBJ1-4; abundance: .; CDR3nt: TGTGCCAGCAGCCCAAGTGCAGTAACTAATGAAAAACTGTTTTTT; CDR3aa: CASSPSAVTNEKLFF
v_gene: TRBV7-2; d_gene: TRBD2; j_gene: TRBJ2-7; abundance: few; CDR3nt: TGTGCCAGCAGCCCTAGCGGGACTTCCTACGAGCAGTACTTC; CDR3aa: CASSPSGTSYEQYF
v_gene: TRBV30; d_gene: TRBD2; j_gene: TRBJ2-3; abundance: few; CDR3nt: TGTGCCTGGAGTGTACAGAGGACTAGCGGGTACGGCGGTACGCAGTATTTT; CDR3aa: CAWSVQRTSGYGGTQYF
v_gene: TRBV18; d_gene: TRBD1; j_gene: TRBJ1-1; abundance: few; CDR3nt: TGTGCCAGCTCACCAAGGCCGGGACAGGGATCTTCAAAGAACACTGAAGCTTTCTTT; CDR3aa: CASSPRPGQGSSKNTEAFF
v_gene: TRBV6-5; d_gene: .; j_gene: TRBJ2-7; abundance: .; CDR3nt: TGTGCCAGCAGGGCATTAGGGGTCGAGCAGTACTTC; CDR3aa: CASRALGVEQYF
v_gene: TRBV7-9; d_gene: .; j_gene: TRBJ2-3; abundance: few; CDR3nt: TGTGCCAGCAGCTCCCGGGTGGGCAGCACAGATACGCAGTATTTT; CDR3aa: CASSSRVGSTDTQYF
v_gene: TRBV9; d_gene: .; j_gene: TRBJ1-2; abundance: .; CDR3nt: TGTGCCAGCAGCGTTTCGACAGGCTATGGCTACACCTTC; CDR3aa: CASSVSTGYGYTF
v_gene: TRBV15; d_gene: .; j_gene: TRBJ2-7; abundance: few; CDR3nt: TGTGCCACCAGCAGAGGGACAGAATACGAGCAGTACTTC; CDR3aa: CATSRGTEYEQYF
v_gene: TRBV2; d_gene: .; j_gene: TRBJ1-2; abundance: few; CDR3nt: TGTGCCAGCAGTCCATCCATTGATGGCTACACCTTC; CDR3aa: CASSPSIDGYTF
v_gene: TRBV21-1; d_gene: .; j_gene: TRBJ2-6; abundance: .; CDR3nt: TGTGCCAGCAGCAAAGATGGGACTAGCGGGGGGGCCTCTGGGGCCAACGTCCTGACTTTC; CDR3aa: CASSKDGTSGGASGANVLTF